This is a list of T cell receptor beta chains from one sample in a study of T-cell reconstitution after alpha-beta-depleted transplantation in children. MiXCR, run by TCRdb on the PCR reads, gives a single entry per CDR3 protein. Of about 440,000 distinct CDR3 sequences listed, around two fifths are singletons. Source: PBMCs, taken before TCRalphabeta/CD19-depleted stem cell transplant. All receptors come from a girl aged 2-10 years with aplastic anemia, due to receive a stem cell transplant. The CDR3 runs from the conserved cysteine through the conserved F or W. A D gene is named only where the DNA matches it firmly. Clone size appears in some rows only: once, few, many, or a class for an expanded clone.

D gene,J gene,V gene,clone size,CDR3 length,CDR3 DNA,CDR3 protein
NA,TRBJ2-5,TRBV12-5,NA,16,TGTGCTAGTGGTTTGGTATCGGGACGGAACCAAGAGACCCAGTACTTC,CASGLVSGRNQETQYF
NA,TRBJ2-1,TRBV25-1,few,12,TGTGCCAGTGAAGCTGAATACAATGAGCAGTTCTTC,CASEAEYNEQFF
NA,TRBJ1-1,TRBV27,few,12,TGTGCCAGCAGCTTCGGGGGCGTTGAAGCTTTCTTT,CASSFGGVEAFF
NA,TRBJ2-6,TRBV3-1,few,18,TGTGCCAGCAGCCAGGACAGAGAACCTAGCTCTGGGGCCAACGTCCTGACTTTC,CASSQDREPSSGANVLTF
NA,TRBJ2-1,TRBV12-3/TRBV12-4,NA,13,TGTGCCAGCAGGCGGACCCCTCGTATAGAGCAGTTCTTC,CASRRTPRIEQFF
TRBD1,TRBJ2-3,TRBV4-1,NA,16,TGCGCCAGCAGCCAAGACGACAGGGTGTCTACAGATACGCAGTATTTT,CASSQDDRVSTDTQYF
NA,TRBJ2-7,TRBV6-1,NA,13,TGTGCCAGCACTCCTTACGGGAGTAGCGTCCCCTACTTC,CASTPYGSSVPYF
NA,TRBJ2-1,TRBV4-1,many,16,TGCGCCAGCAGCCAAGTGGATCTACTGGTTTACAATGAGCAGTTCTTC,CASSQVDLLVYNEQFF
NA,TRBJ2-3,TRBV12-3/TRBV12-4,many,15,TGTGCCAGCAGTTTAACGGGTTTGGGCACAGATACGCAGTATTTT,CASSLTGLGTDTQYF
NA,TRBJ2-7,TRBV12-3/TRBV12-4,NA,14,TGTGCCAGCAGTTTGCAGGACTCATACTACGAGCAGTACTTC,CASSLQDSYYEQYF
NA,TRBJ2-1,TRBV28,many,16,TGTGCCAGCAGTTACCTCACTACGGCGACCTACAATGAGCAGTTCTTC,CASSYLTTATYNEQFF
TRBD2,TRBJ2-3,TRBV28,few,16,TGTGCCAGCAGTTTTCAGGGAGCGGGATTGACAGATACGCAGTATTTT,CASSFQGAGLTDTQYF
NA,TRBJ2-7,TRBV7-2,many,15,TGTGCCAGCAGCTTAGCAAGTCTAAGTAGCGGCGAGCAGTACTTC,CASSLASLSSGEQYF
TRBD1,TRBJ2-7,TRBV7-6,NA,15,TGTGCCAGCAGCCCGCGGACAGGGCCTGGGGGAGAGCAGTACTTC,CASSPRTGPGGEQYF
NA,TRBJ2-3,TRBV20-1,few,14,TGCAGTGCTAGAGAGGGGGCGAGCACAGATACGCAGTATTTT,CSAREGASTDTQYF
TRBD1,TRBJ1-1,TRBV6-4,many,15,TGTGCCAGCAGTGACTCGGCAGGGGGGAACACTGAAGCTTTCTTT,CASSDSAGGNTEAFF
NA,TRBJ2-7,TRBV29-1,NA,11,TGCAGCGCAGGGGACACTCGCGAGCAGTACTTC,CSAGDTREQYF
TRBD2,TRBJ2-3,TRBV28,few,15,TGTGCCAGCAGTTCCCTGGGACTAGTAGAAGATACGCAGTATTTT,CASSSLGLVEDTQYF
TRBD1,TRBJ1-1,TRBV28,few,17,TGTGCCAGCAGTTTAGACAGGGGAAGAGCGCTTTTACTTGAAGCTTTCTTT,CASSLDRGRALLLEAFF
TRBD2,TRBJ2-1,TRBV9,NA,18,TGTGCCAGCAGCGGGGCGGGAGGCGCGCTAACCGCCTACAATGAGCAGTTCTTC,CASSGAGGALTAYNEQFF
NA,TRBJ1-3,TRBV7-2,NA,12,TGTGCCAGCAGCTTACAGGGAAACACCATATATTTT,CASSLQGNTIYF
NA,TRBJ2-1,TRBV20-1,NA,14,TGCAGTGCTCACGGCAACAGGGACAACAATGAGCAGTTCTTC,CSAHGNRDNNEQFF
NA,TRBJ2-7,TRBV13,NA,14,TGTGCCAGCAGCTTCGGGGCTGAAGGCTACGAGCAGTACTTC,CASSFGAEGYEQYF
NA,TRBJ1-1,TRBV27,NA,14,TGTGCCAGTTCTAAACAGGGCGGAACAACTGAAGCTTTCTTT,CASSKQGGTTEAFF
NA,TRBJ2-2,TRBV18,many,16,TGTGCCAGCTCATCCCTAGATTCCTTGAACACCGGGGAGCTGTTTTTT,CASSSLDSLNTGELFF
TRBD2,TRBJ2-7,TRBV5-1,NA,17,TGCGCCAGCAGCTTGCTAAGGGATACTAGCGGGAGAAACGAGCAGTACTTC,CASSLLRDTSGRNEQYF